This T cell receptor (beta chain) is from a study of immune evolution from preneoplasia to lung adenocarcinoma (dated by TCRdb to the early 2020s). The study in broad terms: No AAH lesions showed HLA loss of heterozygosity, compared with around 7% of AIS, around 16% of MIA and roughly 35% of ADC lesions. Immune contexture across lung adenocarcinoma precursors and invasive adenocarcinoma was profiled using immune gene expression, TCR sequencing and multiplex immunofluorescence. Resected precursor lesions (AAH, AIS, MIA) and invasive adenocarcinomas were compared with paired morphologically normal lung tissue. The sample size was set by how many specimens were available, not by a prior power calculation. The immune data were integrated with whole exome sequencing and methylation data from the same cohort of nodules. The overall cohort comprised roughly 52 patients with pulmonary nodules who underwent surgical resection. TCR sequencing data came from approximately 51 patients. According to the study, around 99 samples were used for TCR sequencing. Class I HLA alleles were inferred from exome data with POLYSOLVER, and allele-specific HLA loss was detected with LOHHLA. Summary of the overall study and its limitations: Because all patients came from Japan and China, whether the findings apply to Western populations was uncertain. Findings were based on association rather than direct causation; larger cohorts with long-term follow-up and longitudinal biopsies were deemed needed. Normal lung showed the highest clonality, whereas later-stage lesions appeared to have higher T cell density and diversity but lower clonality. Compared with EGFR-mutant or double wild-type lesions, KRAS-mutant nodules had the highest T cell clonality. The highest top T cell clone frequencies were observed in normal lung, and a progressive decrease in top T cell clone frequencies appeared to occur from AAH through AIS, MIA and invasive adenocarcinoma.

Using the immunoSEQ hsTCRbeta Kit, TCR beta CDR3 regions were sequenced from DNA. Per the authors' processing: The ImmunoSEQ Analyzer was used to analyse the TCR sequencing data. T cell clonality was defined as 1 minus Pielou's evenness computed on productive rearrangements. T cell diversity was measured with the inverse Simpson index on productive templates. T cell density was defined as TCR beta template counts normalized to usable DNA, with usable DNA estimated by amplification and sequencing of housekeeping genes. Two-sided Kruskal-Wallis tests were used to compare TCR metrics across histologic stages. This immuneACCESS table, as held by TCRdb, lists in-frame sequences with V and J called but not all clones. Of the missing ones, under half trace to an unresolved V gene in checked studies; the others have no known cause. D and trimming come from the DNA, and the V and J calls and clone size come from that table. For this sample there are about 16,000 clones; about 86% appear just once. The biggest ten clones account for about 2.5% of the sample.

Looking up the germline V gene yields CDR1 MNHNS and CDR2 SASEGT. V was cut back by 10 bases and J by 3 bases, leaving a gap of 15 bases between them. There are 14 amino acids in the CDR3, from cysteine to phenylalanine inclusive. The read is trimmed to its CDR3 DNA, 42 bases read in frame from base 1. Between the mid-2010s and the late 2010s, the patients underwent resection in either Japan or China. Histologic diagnosis of each case was confirmed independently by two lung cancer pathologists on H&E slides. For nucleic acid extraction, premalignant or tumor cells were enriched by macro-dissection following pathologic assessment. The AllPrep DNA/RNA FFPE Kit was used to isolate DNA from FFPE tissue. Comments on this clone: Its antigen remains undetermined. Base qualities are missing; no much larger clone stands one base away.

The receptor chain draws on TRBV6-1 and TRBJ2-2; TRBD2 is perhaps the D gene, given 6 matching bases. The sample taken for sequencing was FFPE invasive lung adenocarcinoma tissue. The cell subset or site label, read with the paper, signifies: frankly invasive lung adenocarcinoma (ADC). The receptor comes from a person aged 70 to 85 with invasive lung adenocarcinoma. The DNA reads TGTGCCACGATCCCACCGGGGGACACCGGGGAGCTGTTTTTT. It translates as CATIPPGDTGELFF.